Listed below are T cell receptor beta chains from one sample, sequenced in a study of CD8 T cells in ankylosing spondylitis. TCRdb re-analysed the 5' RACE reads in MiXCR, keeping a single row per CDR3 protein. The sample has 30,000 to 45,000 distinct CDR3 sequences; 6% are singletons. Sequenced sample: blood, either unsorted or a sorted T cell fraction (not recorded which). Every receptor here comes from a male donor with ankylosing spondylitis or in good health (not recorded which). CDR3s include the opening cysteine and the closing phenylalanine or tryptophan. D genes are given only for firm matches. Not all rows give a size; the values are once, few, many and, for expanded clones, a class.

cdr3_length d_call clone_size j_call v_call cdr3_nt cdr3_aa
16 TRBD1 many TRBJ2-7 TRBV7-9 TGTGCCAGCAGCTTTCATGAGGACAGGGGGTCCTACGAGCAGTACTTC CASSFHEDRGSYEQYF
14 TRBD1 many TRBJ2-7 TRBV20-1 TGCAGTGCTAGAGTGGGACAGGGGGCGTACGAGCAGTACTTC CSARVGQGAYEQYF
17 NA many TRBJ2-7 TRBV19 TGTGCCAGTACAGCGAGGGGGGGGGACTCCCTCTCCTACGAGCAGTACTTC CASTARGGDSLSYEQYF
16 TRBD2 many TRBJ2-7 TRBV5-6 TGTGCCAGCAGCATTACTACTAGCGGGCTGACCTACGAGCAGTACTTC CASSITTSGLTYEQYF
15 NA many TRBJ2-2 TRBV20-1 TGCAGTGCTAGGTCGAGGGGGACGCACACCGGGGAGCTGTTTTTT CSARSRGTHTGELFF
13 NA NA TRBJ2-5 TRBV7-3 TGTGCCAGCAGCACCGGGACAAGAGAGACCCAGTACTTC CASSTGTRETQYF
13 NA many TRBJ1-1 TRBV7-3 TGTGCCAGCAGCTTAGGTCCTATAGGTGAAGCTTTCTTT CASSLGPIGEAFF
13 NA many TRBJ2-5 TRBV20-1 TGCAGTGCTAGAGTGAAGGGTGAGGAGACCCAGTACTTC CSARVKGEETQYF
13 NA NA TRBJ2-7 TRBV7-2 TGTGCCAGCTCCTCTGGGCAGATCTACGAGCAGTACTTC CASSSGQIYEQYF
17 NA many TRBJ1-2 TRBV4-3 TGCGCCAGCAGCCAAGATGATGGAGGGGGTTATATCGATGGCTACACCTTC CASSQDDGGGYIDGYTF
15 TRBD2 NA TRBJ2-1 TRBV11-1 TGTGCCAGCAGCATGCGACTAGCGGGGAATGATGAGCAGTTCTTC CASSMRLAGNDEQFF
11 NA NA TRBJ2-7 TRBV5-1 TGCGCCAGCAGCGGGGAGGACGAGCAGTACTTC CASSGEDEQYF
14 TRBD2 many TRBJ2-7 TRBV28 TGTGCCACCGTAGCGGGAGGGCCCTCCTACGAGCAGTACTTC CATVAGGPSYEQYF
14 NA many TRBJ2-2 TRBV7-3 TGTGCCAGCAGCTTAAGAGGGGGGAGCGGGGAGCTGTTTTTT CASSLRGGSGELFF
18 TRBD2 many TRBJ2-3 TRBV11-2 TGTGCCAGCAGCTTAGGGATTAGCGGGGGAGGGCCTCGAGATACGCAGTATTTT CASSLGISGGGPRDTQYF
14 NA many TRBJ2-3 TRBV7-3 TGTGCCAGCAGCCTGACGGGGCTGGGAGATACGCAGTATTTT CASSLTGLGDTQYF
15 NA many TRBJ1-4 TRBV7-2 TGTGCCAGCAGCGCATCAGCGGGGGGATGTGAAAAACTGTTTTTT CASSASAGGCEKLFF
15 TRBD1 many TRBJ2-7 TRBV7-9 TGTGCCAGCAGCTTCGGACAGGGGGAAACCTACGAGCAGTACTTC CASSFGQGETYEQYF
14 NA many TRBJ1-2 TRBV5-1 TGCGCCAGCAGCTCCGGGACGGCTAACTATGGCTACACCTTC CASSSGTANYGYTF
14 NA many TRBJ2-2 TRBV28 TGTGCCAGCAGCGCGACTATTCGCACCGGGGAGCTGTTTTTT CASSATIRTGELFF
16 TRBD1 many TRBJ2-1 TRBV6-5 TGTGCCAGCAGCGACCAGGGGACAGATACTTACAATGAGCAGTTCTTC CASSDQGTDTYNEQFF
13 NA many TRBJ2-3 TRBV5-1 TGCGCCAGCAGCTTGGATAGGGGCGATACGCAGTATTTT CASSLDRGDTQYF